The 30 T cell receptor beta chains below come from one sample, sequenced in a study of blood T cell repertoires in COVID-19. Generated by immunoSEQ multiplex PCR, the TCRdb table keeps only in-frame clones and is missing some. The top ten hold more than 3% of the sample, which has roughly 190,000 clones, about nine tenths seen once. Sequencing was carried out using peripheral blood. Receptor source: a man between 65 and 85 years old with acute or convalescent COVID-19.

CDR3 nucleotides: TGTGCCAGCAGCCCCCCGGACAATACGCAGTATTTT. Translation gives CASSPPDNTQYF. The chain has TRBV7-9 and TRBJ2-3, with a possible D match to TRBD1 (5 bases). The CDR3 spans 12 residues. Germline lookup yields CDR1 SEHNR and CDR2 FQNEAQ (reference sequence). With 5 bases removed from V and 7 bases from J, the gap between germline ends came to 10 bases.

The chain links TRBV5-1 to TRBJ2-5; 8 bases are a match to TRBD2. Germline lookup yields CDR1 SGHRS and CDR2 YFSETQ. This CDR3 spans 14 amino acids. V shed 6 bases, J shed 5 bases, and the junction held 9 bases outside the gene matches. The CDR3 sequence is CASMAGGGWETQYF. The DNA for the CDR3 is TGCGCCAGCATGGCTGGCGGGGGGTGGGAGACCCAGTACTTC.

The genes are TRBV23-1 and TRBJ2-1, with D unclear. TRBV23-1 is marked as an open reading frame, function uncertain. This CDR3 region has 16 residues. Trimming took off 0 bases at V and 6 bases at J, with 15 bases between the two ends. This CDR3 reads CASSQSIGLSINEQFF. The CDR3 DNA is TGCGCCAGCAGTCAATCAATCGGGTTATCAATCAATGAGCAGTTCTTC.

The J gene is TRBJ1-4, the V gene TRBV7-9; 7 positions match TRBD1. CDR3 length equals 12 residues. V trimming: 5 bases; J trimming: 10 bases; junction bases outside the gene matches: 4. Germline CDR1 SEHNR, CDR2 FQNEAQ (reference sequence). Written as DNA, the CDR3 is TGTGCCAGCAGCGTGAACAGGGGAAAACTGTTTTTT. This codes for CASSVNRGKLFF.

The chain employs TRBV9 and TRBJ1-2; the match to TRBD1 covers 7 bases. V trimming: 3 bases; J trimming: 8 bases; junction bases outside the gene matches: 7. Germline V gene lookup returns CDR1 SGDLS and CDR2 YYNGEE. The CDR3 is 13 amino acids. The CDR3 reads CASSGGQFGGYTF. CDR3 DNA: TGTGCCAGCAGCGGGGGACAGTTTGGAGGCTACACCTTC.

The genes are TRBV6-5 and TRBJ2-1; TRBD2 aligns across 7 bases. The V gene's germline CDR1 is MNHEY and CDR2 SVGAGI. This CDR3 contains 16 residues. Germline trimming cut 2 bases from V and 1 base from J; bases unmatched to any gene: 5. The CDR3 reads CASSYGGGGSYNEQFF. CDR3 DNA: TGTGCCAGCAGTTACGGTGGCGGGGGTTCCTACAATGAGCAGTTCTTC.

This rearrangement joins TRBV4-1 to TRBJ2-3; TRBD2 aligns across 9 bases. The germline V gene has CDR1 MGHRA and CDR2 YSYEKL. V dropped 4 bases and J dropped 2; count of bases not matched to a gene: 7. CDR3 length: 16 residues. The CDR3 DNA sequence: TGCGCCAGCAGCCGGAACCTAGCGGGGATCACAGATACGCAGTATTTT. Its translation is CASSRNLAGITDTQYF.

The gene calls are TRBV9 and TRBJ1-6; possible D gene TRBD1, 6 bases. Trimming removed 2 bases from V and 9 bases from J, with 12 bases in between. This CDR3 has 14 residues. Germline CDR1 SGDLS, CDR2 YYNGEE. CDR3 coding DNA: TGTGCCAGCAGCGTGACAGGTATTGGTTCACCCCTCCACTTT. As protein: CASSVTGIGSPLHF.

The chain is built from TRBV19 and TRBJ2-1; a possible D gene is TRBD2 (5 bases). The CDR3 sequence is 15 residues long. The germline V gene has CDR1 LNHDA and CDR2 SQIVND (reference sequence). The V end was cut by 5 bases, the J end by 9 bases, with 20 bases between. CDR3 sequence: CASSPVEGTAIEQFF. The CDR3 DNA sequence: TGTGCCAGTAGTCCAGTCGAGGGAACGGCTATTGAGCAGTTCTTC. Combining the CDR3 with reference TRBV19 and TRBJ2-1 gives the whole variable domain DGGITQSPKYLFRKEGQNVTLSCEQNLNHDAMYWYRQDPGQGLRLIYYSQIVNDFQKGDIAEGYSVSREKKESFPLTVTSAQKNPTAFYLCASSPVEGTAIEQFFGPGTRLTVL.

The CDR3 spells CASSLSGSYNEQFF. Here the CDR3 DNA reads TGCGCCAGCAGCCTTAGCGGGAGCTACAATGAGCAGTTCTTC. This chain joins TRBV5-1 and TRBJ2-1, with 9 nucleotides matching TRBD2. The CDR3 spans 14 residues. Germline values: CDR1 SGHRS, CDR2 YFSETQ. Losses at the gene ends were 4 bases for V and 3 bases for J; bases not matched to a gene: 2.

This clone was seen once. This CDR3 reads CASSAATSGATDTQYF. CDR3 sequence (DNA): TGTGCCAGTAGCGCTGCGACTAGCGGAGCTACAGATACGCAGTATTTT. The chain joins TRBV19 to TRBJ2-3; 9 nucleotides agree with TRBD2. The length of the CDR3 is 16 residues. CDR1 and CDR2 (germline): LNHDA, SQIVND (reference sequence). Unmatched junction bases numbered 10, after V lost 6 bases and J lost 3 bases.

This clone was observed a handful of times. V is TRBV7-9 and J is TRBJ2-3; 8 bases match TRBD2. Germline lookup yields CDR1 SEHNR and CDR2 FQNEAQ (reference sequence). V shed 4 bases and J 2 bases; nucleotides not matched to a gene: 11. The CDR3 is 17 residues long. The CDR3 region is CASSSPPGRGVTDTQYF. As DNA, the CDR3 is TGTGCCAGCAGCTCCCCACCCGGGCGGGGGGTCACAGATACGCAGTATTTT. The complete variable domain, with remaining parts taken from reference TRBV7-9 and TRBJ2-3, reads DTGVSQNPRHKITKRGQNVTFRCDPISEHNRLYWYRQTLGQGPEFLTYFQNEAQLEKSRLLSDRFSAERPKGSFSTLEIQRTEQGDSAMYLCASSSPPGRGVTDTQYFGPGTRLTVL.

The genes are TRBV27 and TRBJ2-7; 7 bases line up with TRBD2. Germline values: CDR1 MNHEY, CDR2 SMNVEV (reference sequence). Trimming took 4 bases from V and 7 from J; bases not matched to a gene: 13. The CDR3 runs 15 residues. The CDR3 DNA reads as TGTGCCAGCAGTTCTATCCTGCGGGCGGGAGAGGAGCAGTACTTC. It is translated as CASSSILRAGEEQYF.

The chain is built from TRBV18 and TRBJ1-5, with D tentatively TRBD1 (6 bases). Germline V lookup: CDR1 KGHSH, CDR2 LQKENI. V lost 3 bases and J lost 7, with 16 bases in between. The CDR3 is 15 residues long. CDR3 sequence (DNA): TGTGCCAGCTCACCTAAGGAGGGAGGGGGGCAGCCCCAGCATTTT. Its translation: CASSPKEGGGQPQHF.

This chain joins TRBV5-1 and TRBJ2-7; a weak D match, TRBD2 (6 bases). V lost 4 bases and J lost 6, with 23 bases in between. Germline V gene lookup returns CDR1 SGHRS and CDR2 YFSETQ. This CDR3 spans 16 amino acids. CDR3: CASSTAEGLLFGEQYF. The CDR3 coding sequence is TGCGCCAGCAGCACAGCAGAGGGACTCCTTTTCGGCGAGCAGTACTTC. Full variable domain (missing parts from reference TRBV5-1 and TRBJ2-7): KAGVTQTPRYLIKTRGQQVTLSCSPISGHRSVSWYQQTPGQGLQFLFEYFSETQRNKGNFPGRFSGRQFSNSRSEMNVSTLELGDSALYLCASSTAEGLLFGEQYFGPGTRLTVT.

This clone has just a few counts. Other DNA sequences in this sample translate to the same CDR3. The J gene is TRBJ1-2, the V gene TRBV28; 7 nucleotides align to TRBD1. V gave up 5 bases and J gave up 6 bases; unmatched junction bases: 3. The CDR3 consists of 12 residues. CDR1 and CDR2 (germline): MDHEN, SYDVKM. The CDR3 is CASSRGQNGYTF. CDR3 nucleotides: TGTGCCAGCAGTCGGGGACAGAATGGCTACACCTTC.

The sample holds a few counts of this clone. The chain combines TRBV28 with TRBJ1-2; D perhaps matches TRBD1 (6 bases). This CDR3 is built from 16 residues. The V gene lost 6 bases and the J gene lost 1 base, with 18 bases spanning the gap. Per the germline V gene, CDR1 is MDHEN and CDR2 is SYDVKM. The CDR3 nucleotides read TGTGCCAGCAGCCCTGCGGGGGGCAGACGTAACTATGGCTACACCTTC. Protein sequence: CASSPAGGRRNYGYTF.

The chain links TRBV9 to TRBJ1-3; D ambiguous. The V and J ends lost 2 bases and 3 bases respectively, with 9 bases between them. CDR1 SGDLS and CDR2 YYNGEE come from the germline V gene. The CDR3 is 14 amino acids. The CDR3 spells CASSVSGFGNTIYF. Written as DNA, the CDR3 is TGTGCCAGCAGCGTTTCGGGTTTTGGAAACACCATATATTTT.

The V gene is TRBV28, the J gene TRBJ2-2, with a tentative D call TRBD2 (6 bases). Germline V gene data show CDR1 as MDHEN and CDR2 as SYDVKM. Trimming removed 6 bases at V and 5 bases at J, with 16 bases between. The CDR3 length is 15 residues. The CDR3: CASRNDGRRTGELFF. The CDR3 nucleotides read TGTGCCAGCAGAAACGACGGGAGAAGGACCGGGGAGCTGTTTTTT.

The rearrangement joins TRBV7-9 to TRBJ2-1; D call uncertain. Germline CDR1 reads SEHNR; CDR2 reads FQNEAQ (reference sequence). The V gene lost 4 bases and the J gene lost 5 bases, with 3 bases spanning the gap. The CDR3 extends over 11 amino acids. The CDR3 DNA sequence: TGTGCCAGCAGCTCAAACAATGAGCAGTTCTTC. It is translated as CASSSNNEQFF.

This chain connects TRBV6-1 to TRBJ2-3; TRBD2 is a possible D gene (5 bases). This CDR3 region has 13 residues. Between the trimmed V and J ends, which lost 3 bases and 2 bases, there was a span of 6 bases. Germline V gene data show CDR1 as MNHNS and CDR2 as SASEGT. This CDR3 reads CASSDSDTDTQYF. The CDR3 nucleotides read TGTGCCAGCAGTGATAGCGACACAGATACGCAGTATTTT.

V and J are TRBV7-3 and TRBJ2-1; D may be TRBD2 (6 bases). This CDR3 has 15 amino acids. The V gene lost 5 bases and the J gene lost 5 bases, with 16 bases spanning the gap. Germline V gene sequence: CDR1 SGHTA, CDR2 FQGTGA. As DNA, the CDR3 is TGTGCCAGCAGCCCCGGGCCGGGAGACCACAATGAGCAGTTCTTC. Translated: CASSPGPGDHNEQFF.

This chain links TRBV15 with TRBJ1-1, with TRBD1 identical over 7 bases. J gave up 7 bases and V 1 base, and 6 bases lay outside the gene matches. The CDR3 is made up of 14 amino acids. CDR1 LNHNV and CDR2 YYDKDF come from the germline V gene (reference sequence). The CDR3 DNA sequence: TGTGCCACCAGCAGAGCGACAGGGCTTGTTGAAGCTTTCTTT. Translated, it gives CATSRATGLVEAFF.

This chain connects TRBV5-4 to TRBJ1-5, with 9 nucleotides matching TRBD1. Germline CDR1 SGHNT, CDR2 YYREEE (reference sequence). Trimming cost V 0 bases and J 0 bases; bases outside gene matches: 7. This CDR3 has 18 residues. The CDR3 is CASSLGGTGPYSNQPQHF. The CDR3 DNA follows: TGTGCCAGCAGCTTGGGGGGGACAGGGCCTTATAGCAATCAGCCCCAGCATTTT.

V is TRBV2 and J is TRBJ2-7; no firm D call. The CDR3 totals 11 residues. The V gene's germline CDR1 is SNHLY and CDR2 FYNNEI. The V end was cut by 6 bases, the J end by 0 bases, with 3 bases between. This CDR3 reads CASSRSYEQYF. DNA of the CDR3: TGTGCCAGCAGCCGCTCCTACGAGCAGTACTTC. Full variable domain (missing parts from reference TRBV2 and TRBJ2-7): EPEVTQTPSHQVTQMGQEVILRCVPISNHLYFYWYRQILGQKVEFLVSFYNNEISEKSEIFDDQFSVERPDGSNFTLKIRSTKLEDSAMYFCASSRSYEQYFGPGTRLTVT.

Only one count was recorded for this clone. V gene TRBV28 combines with J gene TRBJ2-2; 9 bases align to TRBD1. CDR1 and CDR2 (germline): MDHEN, SYDVKM. Trimming removed 7 bases from V and 2 bases from J; junction bases left unmatched: 11. CDR3 length equals 17 residues. This chain's CDR3 is CASTTPPGQGNTGELFF. CDR3 bases: TGTGCCAGCACCACCCCACCGGGACAGGGAAACACCGGGGAGCTGTTTTTT.

The chain joins TRBV19 to TRBJ1-4; perhaps TRBD1 as D (5 bases). The germline V gene has CDR1 LNHDA and CDR2 SQIVND (reference sequence). V was cut by 5 bases and J by 7 bases, with 17 bases left in between. The CDR3 loop spans 15 amino acids. The CDR3 nucleotides read TGTGCCAGTAGTGGGACCAGGGAGGTGAGTGAAAAACTGTTTTTT. Translation: CASSGTREVSEKLFF.

This chain connects TRBV5-1 to TRBJ1-5; possible D gene TRBD1, 5 bases. CDR1 SGHRS and CDR2 YFSETQ come from the germline V gene. V was trimmed by 0 bases and J by 4 bases, leaving 11 bases between them. The CDR3 contains 15 residues. The DNA of the CDR3 is TGCGCCAGCAGCTTGGAGGGGCCCCAAAATCAGCCCCAGCATTTT. Its protein is CASSLEGPQNQPQHF. Looking up the rest from reference TRBV5-1 and TRBJ1-5 gives the full variable domain: KAGVTQTPRYLIKTRGQQVTLSCSPISGHRSVSWYQQTPGQGLQFLFEYFSETQRNKGNFPGRFSGRQFSNSRSEMNVSTLELGDSALYLCASSLEGPQNQPQHFGDGTRLSIL.

The chain joins TRBV27 to TRBJ2-3, with D maybe TRBD2 (7 bases). CDR1 MNHEY and CDR2 SMNVEV come from the germline V gene (reference sequence). Trimming shortened V by 4 bases and J by 1 base, and 12 bases separated the two germline ends. The CDR3 runs 15 residues. The CDR3 DNA is TGTGCCAGCAGTTCGCGGGGGCAGGGCACAGATACGCAGTATTTT. Its translation is CASSSRGQGTDTQYF.

The chain uses TRBV28 and TRBJ2-7; TRBD2 aligns across 8 bases. Germline V gene sequence: CDR1 MDHEN, CDR2 SYDVKM. V lost 5 bases to trimming and J lost 0 bases; unmatched junction nucleotides: 3. This CDR3 region has 14 residues. The CDR3 loop reads CASSPSGFSYEQYF. CDR3 DNA: TGTGCCAGCAGTCCTAGCGGGTTCTCCTACGAGCAGTACTTC.